This is a list of T cell receptor beta chains from one sample in a study of blood T cell repertoires in COVID-19. Sequenced by immunoSEQ multiplex PCR; TCRdb stores in-frame clones only, minus some. Among some 230,000 clones listed, 84% were seen once. The sequenced material came from peripheral blood. These TCRs come from a woman in her fifties or sixties who had recovered from COVID-19. Both conserved end residues are part of each CDR3. D genes are given only for firm matches. Clone size is not always given. Where it is, it says once, few, many or a class for expanded clones.

CDR3nt: TGTGCCAGCAGCTCGATAAAACTAGCGGCCCCAGAGACCCAGTACTTC; CDR3aa: CASSSIKLAAPETQYF; v_gene: TRBV7-6; abundance: .; d_gene: TRBD2; j_gene: TRBJ2-5
CDR3nt: TGCAGCGTTTCGCGACAGCCGACGAACACTGAAGCTTTCTTT; CDR3aa: CSVSRQPTNTEAFF; v_gene: TRBV29-1; abundance: .; d_gene: .; j_gene: TRBJ1-1
CDR3nt: TGTGCCAGCAGCCAATGGGACAGGGGGGGCGAGACCCAGTACTTC; CDR3aa: CASSQWDRGGETQYF; v_gene: TRBV3-1/TRBV3-2; abundance: .; d_gene: TRBD1; j_gene: TRBJ2-5
CDR3nt: TGTGCCAGCAGCCAAGAAATGGGTAGCGGGGGACCATACAATGAGCAGTTCTTC; CDR3aa: CASSQEMGSGGPYNEQFF; v_gene: TRBV4-2; abundance: .; d_gene: TRBD2; j_gene: TRBJ2-1
CDR3nt: TGTGCCAGCAGGGGGAGTGGCAATCAGCCCCAGCATTTT; CDR3aa: CASRGSGNQPQHF; v_gene: TRBV12-3/TRBV12-4; abundance: .; d_gene: .; j_gene: TRBJ1-5
CDR3nt: TGTGCCAGCAGTGTTAATAGCGGTTCAGATACGCAGTATTTT; CDR3aa: CASSVNSGSDTQYF; v_gene: TRBV2; abundance: .; d_gene: .; j_gene: TRBJ2-3
CDR3nt: TGTGCCAGCAGCAGCACCTTAGCGGGGGGTTCAGAGACCCAGTACTTC; CDR3aa: CASSSTLAGGSETQYF; v_gene: TRBV4-2; abundance: .; d_gene: TRBD2; j_gene: TRBJ2-5
CDR3nt: TGTGCCAGCAGTTACTCCGCGGGATACTCTGGAAACACCATATATTTT; CDR3aa: CASSYSAGYSGNTIYF; v_gene: TRBV6-5; abundance: .; d_gene: .; j_gene: TRBJ1-3
CDR3nt: TGTGCCAGCAGCCCCGACTTCGGAGCCGGGCAGCCCCAGCATTTT; CDR3aa: CASSPDFGAGQPQHF; v_gene: TRBV11-2; abundance: .; d_gene: .; j_gene: TRBJ1-5
CDR3nt: TGCGCCAGCAGTCCGGACAGCCTTAACTATGGCTACACCTTC; CDR3aa: CASSPDSLNYGYTF; v_gene: TRBV5-1; abundance: .; d_gene: .; j_gene: TRBJ1-2
CDR3nt: TGTGCCAGCAGCCTAAGGGCTAGCCGCACAGATACGCAGTATTTT; CDR3aa: CASSLRASRTDTQYF; v_gene: TRBV7-8; abundance: .; d_gene: .; j_gene: TRBJ2-3
CDR3nt: TGTGCCAGCAGTTCGGACAGAGGAAGGAACACCATATATTTT; CDR3aa: CASSSDRGRNTIYF; v_gene: TRBV6-6; abundance: .; d_gene: .; j_gene: TRBJ1-3
CDR3nt: TGTGCCAGCAGCTTGTATGGGGCAAGCGAGTACAATGAGCAGTTCTTC; CDR3aa: CASSLYGASEYNEQFF; v_gene: TRBV5-6; abundance: .; d_gene: .; j_gene: TRBJ2-1
CDR3nt: TGTGCCACCAGCAGGCCACCGTTCCGGGACAGGAGCTCCTACGAGCAGTACTTC; CDR3aa: CATSRPPFRDRSSYEQYF; v_gene: TRBV15; abundance: .; d_gene: TRBD1; j_gene: TRBJ2-7
CDR3nt: TGTGCCAGCAGTCTCCTTAGACAGGGGGGCACTGAAGCTTTCTTT; CDR3aa: CASSLLRQGGTEAFF; v_gene: TRBV6-2/TRBV6-3; abundance: .; d_gene: TRBD1; j_gene: TRBJ1-1
CDR3nt: TGCGCCAGCAGCCAAGTTGCAGGCACTGCCACAGATACGCAGTATTTT; CDR3aa: CASSQVAGTATDTQYF; v_gene: TRBV4-1; abundance: .; d_gene: .; j_gene: TRBJ2-3
CDR3nt: TGTGCCAGCAGTGAAGAAGTACGGGAAAAACTGTTTTTT; CDR3aa: CASSEEVREKLFF; v_gene: TRBV2; abundance: .; d_gene: .; j_gene: TRBJ1-4
CDR3nt: TGTGCCTGGAGTGGAGGGGGGGCCCCCAATGAGCAGTTCTTC; CDR3aa: CAWSGGGAPNEQFF; v_gene: TRBV30; abundance: .; d_gene: .; j_gene: TRBJ2-1
CDR3nt: TGTGCCAGCACCTCCCCCAGGGGGCGGTACTATGGCTACACCTTC; CDR3aa: CASTSPRGRYYGYTF; v_gene: TRBV2; abundance: .; d_gene: TRBD1; j_gene: TRBJ1-2
CDR3nt: TGTGCCAGCAGGGGAGGCGGGGGTAATGAAAAACTGTTTTTT; CDR3aa: CASRGGGGNEKLFF; v_gene: TRBV2; abundance: .; d_gene: .; j_gene: TRBJ1-4
CDR3nt: TGTGCCAGCAGTGCACAGGGGGGCCTTGGGGATACGCAGTATTTT; CDR3aa: CASSAQGGLGDTQYF; v_gene: TRBV6-4; abundance: .; d_gene: TRBD1; j_gene: TRBJ2-3
CDR3nt: TGTGCCAGCAGCCACATCCGCAGGGGACGAACTGAAGCTTTCTTT; CDR3aa: CASSHIRRGRTEAFF; v_gene: TRBV5-6; abundance: many; d_gene: .; j_gene: TRBJ1-1
CDR3nt: TGTGCCAGCAGCTCACGGACAGGGCCCCAGCATTTT; CDR3aa: CASSSRTGPQHF; v_gene: TRBV3-1/TRBV3-2; abundance: .; d_gene: TRBD1; j_gene: TRBJ1-5
CDR3nt: TGTGCCAGCACCGAAACGGGGACAGCGAACACCGGGGAGCTGTTTTTT; CDR3aa: CASTETGTANTGELFF; v_gene: TRBV9; abundance: .; d_gene: TRBD1; j_gene: TRBJ2-2
CDR3nt: TGCAGTGCTCCAGATTGGTATGGCTACACCTTC; CDR3aa: CSAPDWYGYTF; v_gene: TRBV20-1; abundance: once; d_gene: .; j_gene: TRBJ1-2